There are many counts of the clone carrying this T cell receptor (beta chain). The CDR3 spans 15 residues. The V gene lost 3 bases and the J gene lost 2 bases, with 13 bases spanning the gap. The sample is drawn from a study of read filtering for tumor transcriptome and immune sequencing. This library used around 400 ng RNA and molecular barcoded adaptors spanning alpha/delta and beta/gamma chains. TCRdb re-called the reads through MiXCR, storing one row per CDR3 protein. The sample yields around 50,000 distinct CDR3 sequences, 20% to 25% seen once. This clonotype originated in a donor aged 40 or older with multiple myeloma. Input material: a population of CD138-negative cells sorted from bone marrow. The chain is built from TRBV12-3 or TRBV12-4 and TRBJ2-5, with D perhaps matching TRBD2 (6 bases). CDR3 bases: TGTGCCAGCAGTTTTGGTTGGGGAGGTCAAGAGACCCAGTACTTC. It specifies CASSFGWGGQETQYF.